The 27 T cell receptor beta chains presented below share a single source sample, sequenced in a study of blood T cells in healthy people across ages (dated by TCRdb to 2014 to 2015). Library generation was performed with 5' RACE. Sequencer: Illumina HiSeq 2500. A second about 7 to 12 cycle PCR used a sample-barcoded 5' primer and a J-beta primer mix. The raw public reads went through TCRdb reprocessing: fastp at Q25, MiXCR clone calling, in-frame beta chains kept. Under each unique CDR3 protein, matching rows form one entry showing the most common genes and DNA. The table for this sample lists 1.5 million or so distinct CDR3 sequences; roughly 43% of them were counted only once. The ten largest account for about 4% of the sample. What was sequenced was blood. These receptors were collected from a young woman in good health.

V is TRBV10-3 and J is TRBJ2-7; unclear D gene. Trimming stripped 4 bases from V and 1 base from J, with 14 bases between. The CDR3 covers 15 residues. The V gene's germline CDR1 is ENHRY and CDR2 SYGVKD. CDR3 bases: TGTGCCATCAGTGTTAGTAAGGATGAATCCTACGAGCAGTACTTC. It is translated as CAISVSKDESYEQYF.

This chain joins TRBV5-1 and TRBJ2-7, with D possibly matching TRBD2 (6 bases). Per the germline V gene, CDR1 is SGHRS and CDR2 is YFSETQ. This CDR3 contains 15 residues. The V gene lost 4 bases and the J gene lost 5 bases, with 19 bases spanning the gap. CDR3 loop: CASSLEGQGRNEQYF. The CDR3 DNA is TGCGCCAGCAGCCTGGAGGGCCAGGGTAGAAACGAGCAGTACTTC.

The J gene is TRBJ2-3, the V gene TRBV20-1, with 7 bases matching TRBD2. V lost 1 base and J lost 4; bases outside the gene matches: 14. The germline V gene encodes CDR1 DFQATT and CDR2 SNEGSKA (reference sequence). The CDR3 has 17 residues. The CDR3 DNA reads TGCAGTGCTAGAGGGACGGTGGCGGGGGAATATCCAGATACGCAGTATTTT. As protein: CSARGTVAGEYPDTQYF.

Only a few counts were recorded for this clonotype. The V call is TRBV20-1, the J call TRBJ1-2; tentative D call: TRBD1 (5 bases). Germline CDR1 is DFQATT and CDR2 is SNEGSKA (reference sequence). The germline V and J ends were trimmed by 5 bases and 5 bases, with 15 bases remaining between them. CDR3 length: 13 amino acids. The CDR3 sequence: CSASSEGRYGYTF. CDR3 sequence (DNA): TGCAGTGCTTCCAGCGAGGGGCGATATGGCTACACCTTC.

This clonotype was counted only a few times. This chain joins TRBV9 and TRBJ2-1, with 9 bases fitting TRBD2. In germline, CDR1 is SGDLS, CDR2 YYNGEE. This CDR3 is built from 17 residues. After removal of 0 bases from V and 0 bases from J, the junction contained 4 bases not matched to a gene. The CDR3 loop reads CASSVEATSGSYNEQFF. CDR3 coding DNA: TGTGCCAGCAGCGTAGAAGCGACTAGCGGCTCCTACAATGAGCAGTTCTTC.

The chain combines TRBV24-1 with TRBJ2-5; possibly TRBD2 for D (5 bases). The germline V gene has CDR1 KGHDR and CDR2 SFDVKD. Trimming left V 4 bases short and J 11 bases short, with 25 bases between. This CDR3 has 16 amino acids. Written as DNA, the CDR3 is TGTGCCACCAGTGACCATCGGGATCCTACAGCCAATGAGCAGTACTTC. Amino acids: CATSDHRDPTANEQYF.

The V gene is TRBV6-2 or TRBV6-3, the J gene TRBJ2-3; perhaps TRBD2 as D (6 bases). Germline V gene lookup returns CDR1 MNHEY and CDR2 SVGEGT. The CDR3 totals 13 residues. V was trimmed by 8 bases and J by 2 bases, leaving 11 bases between them. The CDR3 spells CASQASVTDTQYF. The CDR3 nucleotides are TGTGCCAGCCAGGCTAGCGTCACAGATACGCAGTATTTT.

This clonotype was observed a handful of times. The chain uses TRBV7-2 and TRBJ2-7, with 13 bases aligning to TRBD2. V trimming: 8 bases; J trimming: 2 bases; junction bases outside the gene matches: 6. The CDR3 spans 15 residues. Looked up from germline, CDR1 is SGHTA and CDR2 is FQGNSA. The chain's CDR3 is CASGFTSGRAYEQYF. CDR3 DNA sequence: TGTGCCAGCGGTTTCACTAGCGGGAGGGCCTACGAGCAGTACTTC.

The chain couples TRBV7-3 to TRBJ2-3, with D maybe TRBD2 (5 bases). Germline V gene data show CDR1 as SGHTA and CDR2 as FQGTGA. The CDR3 spans 15 residues. The germline V and J ends were trimmed by 5 bases and 2 bases, with 14 bases remaining between them. The CDR3 nucleotides are TGTGCCAGCAGCGACCGGGGTAAAACCACAGATACGCAGTATTTT. It translates to CASSDRGKTTDTQYF.

This rearrangement joins TRBV9 to TRBJ1-1, with D possibly TRBD1 on 6 matching bases. Germline-derived CDR1 and CDR2 are SGDLS and YYNGEE. V shed 3 bases and J shed 5 bases, with 20 bases lying between them. This CDR3 is 16 amino acids long. CDR3 region: CASSERAGGRGTEAFF. The CDR3 bases are TGTGCCAGCAGCGAGAGGGCGGGGGGGCGCGGAACTGAAGCTTTCTTT.

This clonotype appeared many times. This rearrangement joins TRBV20-1 to TRBJ1-2, with 9 bases lining up with TRBD1. Germline V gene lookup returns CDR1 DFQATT and CDR2 SNEGSKA (reference sequence). The CDR3 has 13 residues. After removal of 6 bases from V and 4 bases from J, the junction contained 6 bases not matched to a gene. CDR3 amino acids: CSAPGTGRYGYTF. CDR3 nucleotide sequence: TGCAGTGCCCCCGGGACAGGGCGCTATGGCTACACCTTC.

J is TRBJ2-7 and V is TRBV11-2; possibly TRBD2 for D (5 bases). Trimming took off 5 bases at V and 6 bases at J, with 14 bases between the two ends. This CDR3 region has 13 residues. Germline CDR1 is SGHAT and CDR2 is FQNNGV. The CDR3 loop is CASSLHLDSEQYF. CDR3 nucleotide sequence: TGTGCCAGCAGCCTTCATTTGGACTCCGAGCAGTACTTC.

This chain connects TRBV14 to TRBJ2-1; a weak D match, TRBD2 (6 bases). This CDR3 is built from 13 residues. Trimming shortened V by 4 bases and J by 10 bases, and 14 bases separated the two germline ends. Germline-derived CDR1 and CDR2 are SGHDN and FVKESK. In DNA, the CDR3 is TGTGCCAGCAGCCCGAGACTAGTCGGCGAGCAGTTCTTC. Translated: CASSPRLVGEQFF.

In its sample, this clonotype was seen a few times. The chain combines TRBV29-1 with TRBJ1-2; 10 bases match TRBD1. Germline CDR1 SQVTM, CDR2 ANQGSEA. The V and J ends lost 6 bases and 2 bases, in that order; junction bases with no gene match: 3. This CDR3 has 13 amino acids. The CDR3 nucleotides are TGCAGCGTCGGGACAGGGGAAAACTATGGCTACACCTTC. Translating it yields CSVGTGENYGYTF.

This chain links TRBV5-1 with TRBJ2-3; TRBD2 aligns across 9 bases. From germline, CDR1 is SGHRS and CDR2 YFSETQ. J was trimmed by 0 bases and V by 5 bases; bases with no gene match: 4. CDR3 size: 15 residues. CDR3 amino acids: CASRTSGSSTDTQYF. The CDR3 DNA follows: TGCGCCAGCAGGACTAGCGGAAGCAGCACAGATACGCAGTATTTT.

This clonotype was counted a single time. Relative to the germline gene, one junction end is altered; a read error may explain this. The J gene is TRBJ2-5, the V gene TRBV7-9; D possibly corresponds to TRBD2 (6 bases). The CDR3 sequence is 16 residues long. Germline CDR1 reads SEHNR; CDR2 reads FQNEAQ (reference sequence). The CDR3 reads CVSSPYSGLKQETQYF. DNA for the CDR3: TGTGTCAGCAGTCCCTATTCGGGACTTAAACAAGAGACCCAGTACTTC.

V gene TRBV12-5 combines with J gene TRBJ2-3, with D perhaps matching TRBD1 or TRBD2 (5 bases each). The V gene lost 4 bases and the J gene lost 0 bases, with 17 bases spanning the gap. Germline CDR1 is LGHNT and CDR2 is FRNRAP. The CDR3 covers 17 residues. The CDR3 reads CASGSPTQGGSTDTQYF. In nucleotides, the CDR3 is TGTGCTAGTGGTTCCCCCACTCAGGGCGGGAGCACAGATACGCAGTATTTT.

J is TRBJ1-5 and V is TRBV5-1; 7 nucleotides align to TRBD1. Trimming at V came to 1 base and at J to 5 bases, leaving 9 bases not matched to a gene. Per the germline V gene, CDR1 is SGHRS and CDR2 is YFSETQ. This CDR3 region has 16 residues. DNA of the CDR3: TGCGCCAGCAGCTTGTTTCCGGGACAGAGCGATCAGCCCCAGCATTTT. This codes for CASSLFPGQSDQPQHF.

This sequence joins TRBV10-3 and TRBJ1-1; D is unclear. The CDR3 length is 13 residues. The germline CDR1 and CDR2 sequences are ENHRY and SYGVKD. Trimming took off 8 bases at V and 3 bases at J, with 13 bases between the two ends. The CDR3 nucleotides read TGTGCCATCGGTGCGGGGATCGACACTGAAGCTTTCTTT. This sequence encodes CAIGAGIDTEAFF.

About this clonotype: Because the CDR3 is missing its conserved closing phenylalanine or tryptophan, this is likely a read error. The gene calls are TRBV7-7 and TRBJ2-1; TRBD2 aligns across 8 bases. Germline loops: CDR1 SSHAT, CDR2 FNYEAQ (reference sequence). This CDR3 has 13 amino acids. The CDR3: CASSGGPGHEQFL. CDR3 sequence (DNA): TGTGCTAGCAGCGGGGGCCCAGGCCATGAGCAGTTCTTA.

The rearrangement joins TRBV20-1 to TRBJ2-1, with unresolved D. Germline CDR1 reads DFQATT; CDR2 reads SNEGSKA (reference sequence). This CDR3 is built from 14 residues. Trimming pared 6 bases from V and 5 bases from J, leaving 17 bases between. The CDR3: CSAQARASHNEQFF. The CDR3 DNA sequence: TGCAGTGCGCAGGCCCGGGCCTCACACAATGAGCAGTTCTTC.

V and J are TRBV27 and TRBJ2-7, with TRBD2 identical over 8 bases. V dropped 2 bases and J dropped 7; count of bases not matched to a gene: 10. The CDR3 extends over 15 amino acids. Germline loops: CDR1 MNHEY, CDR2 SMNVEV (reference sequence). The CDR3 is CASSLREGLGYEQYF. The CDR3 region has the DNA TGTGCCAGCAGTTTACGGGAGGGGCTTGGGTATGAGCAGTACTTC.

The rearrangement links TRBV20-1 to TRBJ1-1, with TRBD1 matching over 8 bases. This CDR3 is 15 amino acids long. V trimming: 2 bases; J trimming: 1 base; junction bases outside the gene matches: 6. Looked up from germline, CDR1 is DFQATT and CDR2 is SNEGSKA (reference sequence). The CDR3 DNA follows: TGCAGTGCTAGAAATTCGGACAGGGCGAACACTGAAGCTTTCTTT. It encodes CSARNSDRANTEAFF.

As DNA, the CDR3 is TGTGCCAGCAGTACCTTTACAGGGACCTACGAGCAGTACTTC. It encodes CASSTFTGTYEQYF. The chain recombines TRBV28 with TRBJ2-7, with a weak D call TRBD1 (6 bases). Germline V gives CDR1 MDHEN, CDR2 SYDVKM. The CDR3 runs to 14 residues. V was pared by 5 bases and J by 2 bases, with 13 bases between.

This clonotype was seen repeatedly, ten times or more. The chain has TRBV4-3 and TRBJ2-1, with 8 positions matching TRBD1. After removal of 0 bases from V and 5 bases from J, the junction contained 9 bases not matched to a gene. The V gene's germline CDR1 is LGHNA and CDR2 YSLEER. CDR3 length: 17 residues. CDR3 sequence (DNA): TGCGCCAGCAGCCAAGATCTAGGTCAGGGGGCTAACAATGAGCAGTTCTTC. Translated: CASSQDLGQGANNEQFF.

The sample holds a few counts of this clonotype. The chain combines TRBV9 with TRBJ1-2, with TRBD1 matching over 8 bases. From germline, CDR1 is SGDLS and CDR2 YYNGEE. The CDR3 contains 15 residues. With V trimmed by 4 bases and J by 0 bases, 5 bases remained unmatched. The CDR3 DNA follows: TGTGCCAGCAGCCCGACAGGGGCCTCTAACTATGGCTACACCTTC. This sequence encodes CASSPTGASNYGYTF.

This clonotype occurred a few times. This rearrangement joins TRBV20-1 to TRBJ1-2; D may be TRBD1 (5 bases). Germline loops: CDR1 DFQATT, CDR2 SNEGSKA (reference sequence). CDR3 size: 11 residues. V dropped 1 base and J dropped 8 bases, with 8 bases sitting between them. The CDR3 reads CSARGGGGYTF. For the CDR3, the DNA is TGCAGTGCTAGAGGGGGGGGAGGCTACACCTTC.